The following is a TCR beta chain sequence with its context. As yet, its antigen is unknown. J lost 4 bases, V lost 5 bases, and 6 bases had no gene match. The CDR3 is made up of 17 amino acids. In germline, CDR1 is SEHNR, CDR2 FQNEAQ (reference sequence). The sample comes from a study of cytomegalovirus exposure and HLA in healthy donors. Points from the study as a whole: Using a false discovery rate of 0.05, a later analysis showed that 15,000 to 20,000 TCR beta sequences were associated with HLA alleles. In a later analysis, compared with equally common non-associated chains, HLA-associated beta chains were more expanded. Some V segments, TRBV6-2 and TRBV6-3 among them, were indistinguishable and were therefore excluded.

The PCR was carried out with 60 Vbeta primers and 13 Jbeta primers. This table comes from immunoSEQ multiplex PCR, and its TCRdb copy is limited to in-frame clones, with some not included. This sample has roughly 44,000 clones, with approximately 84% found just once. Healthy individuals who donated bone marrow served as the donors. This receptor was identified in a man aged 50-60 years in good health and CMV-seronegative. What was sequenced was PBMCs. The chain recombines TRBV7-9 with TRBJ2-2; the match to TRBD2 covers 14 bases. The CDR3 spells CASSPMTSGRGTGELFF. In DNA, the CDR3 is TGTGCCAGCAGCCCGATGACTAGCGGGAGGGGCACCGGGGAGCTGTTTTTT.